This T cell receptor (beta chain) stems from a study of technical replicates of blood from a handful of donors (dated by TCRdb to about 2017). With respect to this clone: Its antigen has not been determined. No per-base quality is available; no much larger clone lies one base away.

Receptor amplification or capture employed the immunoSEQ multiplex PCR assay. Entries here come from immuneACCESS through TCRdb and include only in-frame sequences with V and J called. Some clones fail to appear in such tables; in the studies checked, an unresolved V gene covers under half of the shortfall, and the cause of the remainder is unknown. This sample is represented by around 61,000 clones; approximately 83% of them were singletons. The ten top clones hold about 4.8% of the sample. The germline V gene provides CDR1 LGHNA and CDR2 YSLEER. The germline V and J ends show losses of 6 bases and 0 bases respectively, and no gene match explains 4 bases of the junction. The CDR3 goes from the cysteine to the phenylalanine over 15 residues. The entry retains the CDR3 DNA only, 45 bases that are in frame from base 1.

Recombination joined TRBV4-3 with TRBJ2-2; 7 central nucleotides agree with TRBD2. The clonotype comes from a human donor in good health. Some clones in this sample may be carry-over from other donors' samples. Sequenced input: PBMCs. The CDR3 region has the sequence CASREAGSNTGELFF. At the DNA level, the sequence is TGCGCCAGCAGGGAAGCGGGGTCGAACACCGGGGAGCTGTTTTTT.